This passage covers 24 T cell receptor beta chains from one sample sequenced in a study of Ad26.COV2.S vaccination and SARS-CoV-2 variants. Treatment denoted: around 19 received Ad26.COV2.S at low or high dose, single or two shots; roughly 5 received placebo; per-sample allocation not given. Sampling took place 63 days after the first vaccine or placebo injection. The data were produced by immunoSEQ multiplex PCR, yet TCRdb's version contains in-frame clones alone and is incomplete. Among under 300,000 clones listed, 70% to 90% were seen once. The sample in question was peripheral blood, obtained in a trial of Ad26.COV2.S vaccine versus placebo. The source of these receptors is a person between 18 and 65 years old who received the Ad26.COV2.S COVID-19 vaccine or a placebo.

This clone was seen only once. The chain has TRBV12-3 or TRBV12-4 and TRBJ2-7; TRBD1 is a possible D gene (6 bases). This CDR3 has 13 amino acids. V gave up 6 bases and J gave up 3 bases, with 12 bases separating them. The CDR3 nucleotides read TGTGCCAGCAGCCTGACAGGCTACTACGAGCAGTACTTC. Residues: CASSLTGYYEQYF.

The rearrangement links TRBV27 to TRBJ2-3, with D maybe TRBD2 (6 bases). CDR3 length: 15 amino acids. The germline gives CDR1 MNHEY, CDR2 SMNVEV (reference sequence). Deletions cut 1 base from V and 4 bases from J, with 12 bases between. CDR3 sequence: CASSLYGSTADTQYF. CDR3 bases: TGTGCCAGCAGTTTATACGGGAGTACCGCAGATACGCAGTATTTT.

The V gene is TRBV13, the J gene TRBJ2-5; D not resolved. The ends were cut back, 5 bases at V and 8 bases at J, with 15 bases in the middle. This CDR3 has 13 amino acids. Germline assignment: CDR1 PRHDT and CDR2 FYEKMQ (reference sequence). CDR3 sequence (DNA): TGTGCCAGCAGCAACCGGGCCCCCGGAACCCAGTACTTC. This encodes CASSNRAPGTQYF.

The rearrangement links TRBV18 to TRBJ1-2; D gene unclear. In germline, CDR1 is KGHSH, CDR2 LQKENI. V lost 2 bases and J 1 base, leaving 5 bases between the germline ends. The CDR3 has 13 amino acids. This chain's CDR3 is CASSPSSNYGYTF. DNA of the CDR3: TGTGCCAGCTCACCATCAAGTAACTATGGCTACACCTTC.

CDR3: CASSLWDENTEAFF. CDR3 nucleotide sequence: TGTGCCAGCAGCTTATGGGACGAGAACACTGAAGCTTTCTTT. The chain carries TRBV7-9 and TRBJ1-1; tentatively, D is TRBD1 (5 bases). The CDR3 has 14 amino acids. Germline V gives CDR1 SEHNR, CDR2 FQNEAQ (reference sequence). Between the trimmed V and J ends, which lost 2 bases and 1 base, there was a span of 8 bases.

The gene calls are TRBV7-2 and TRBJ2-3; 7 bases match TRBD2. The CDR3 has 16 amino acids. Per the germline V gene, CDR1 is SGHTA and CDR2 is FQGNSA. V shed 6 bases, J shed 2 bases, and the junction held 11 bases outside the gene matches. This CDR3 reads CASSLMLGTNTDTQYF. CDR3 DNA: TGTGCCAGCAGTCTCATGCTCGGGACTAACACAGATACGCAGTATTTT.

This rearrangement joins TRBV27 to TRBJ1-2; possibly TRBD1 for D (6 bases). CDR3 size: 14 residues. Germline V gene data show CDR1 as MNHEY and CDR2 as SMNVEV (reference sequence). V was pared by 4 bases and J by 6 bases, with 15 bases between. CDR3 in DNA: TGTGCCAGCAGTTCGCAGGGGACGACTGATGGCTACACCTTC. It specifies CASSSQGTTDGYTF.

The chain joins TRBV11-3 to TRBJ2-1; no firm D call. Deletions cut 5 bases from V and 1 base from J, with 9 bases between. Germline V gene data show CDR1 as SGHNT and CDR2 as YENEEA. This CDR3 is built from 14 residues. The CDR3 loop is CASSGKASYNEQFF. In DNA, the CDR3 is TGTGCCAGCAGCGGTAAGGCTTCCTACAATGAGCAGTTCTTC.

This clone was seen once. V and J are TRBV27 and TRBJ2-6, with D maybe TRBD1 (6 bases). Per the germline V gene, CDR1 is MNHEY and CDR2 is SMNVEV (reference sequence). The CDR3 runs 17 residues. Between the trimmed V and J ends, which lost 5 bases and 2 bases, there was a span of 16 bases. CDR3 region: CASSQAQGLTGANVLTF. CDR3 nucleotide sequence: TGTGCCAGCAGTCAAGCCCAGGGGTTAACTGGGGCCAACGTCCTGACTTTC.

This clone was recorded only once. The rearrangement uses TRBV6-2 or TRBV6-3 and TRBJ2-5, with D possibly being TRBD1 (5 bases). Germline CDR1 is MNHEY and CDR2 is SVGEGT. This CDR3 is built from 13 residues. The V end lost 4 bases, the J end lost 3 bases, and 9 bases lay between the germline ends. The CDR3 DNA reads as TGTGCCAGCAGTTTCTGGACAAAAGAGACCCAGTACTTC. Protein sequence: CASSFWTKETQYF.

The chain uses TRBV7-8 and TRBJ2-7; unclear D gene. The germline CDR1 and CDR2 sequences are SGHVS and FQNEAQ. The CDR3 sequence is 12 residues long. Trimming took 0 bases from V and 5 from J, leaving 5 bases between them. In DNA form, the CDR3 reads TGTGCCAGCAGCTTAGCGATGCACGAGCAGTACTTC. Protein: CASSLAMHEQYF.

CDR3 protein: CAISGTANYGYTF. The CDR3 DNA is TGTGCCATCAGTGGGACGGCGAACTATGGCTACACCTTC. The rearrangement uses TRBV10-3 and TRBJ1-2; unclear D gene. Trimming pared 4 bases from V and 2 bases from J, leaving 8 bases between. CDR3 length: 13 residues. Germline V lookup: CDR1 ENHRY, CDR2 SYGVKD.

The rearrangement uses TRBV6-5 and TRBJ2-3; D assignment may be TRBD1 or TRBD2 (6 bases each). Germline CDR1 and CDR2: MNHEY and SVGAGI. V shed 7 bases and J shed 2 bases, with 16 bases lying between them. This CDR3 is built from 15 residues. CDR3 in amino acids: CASTKQGLNTDTQYF. The CDR3 nucleotides read TGTGCCAGCACCAAACAGGGACTGAACACAGATACGCAGTATTTT.

The chain combines TRBV7-2 with TRBJ1-3, with unresolved D. The V end was cut by 1 base, the J end by 0 bases, with 19 bases between. The CDR3 consists of 19 residues. In germline, CDR1 is SGHTA, CDR2 FQGNSA. Written as DNA, the CDR3 is TGTGCCAGCAGCTTAGTTTTAGGAGGGATGAAGGCCTCTGGAAACACCATATATTTT. Its translation is CASSLVLGGMKASGNTIYF.

This clone was counted a single time. This chain connects TRBV1 to TRBJ2-7; TRBD1 is the table's D call and was not checked against the DNA. TRBV1 is a documented pseudogene. The CDR3 has 17 residues. CDR3 loop: CTSSQDPRRDRSYEQYV. The CDR3, as DNA: TGCACCAGCAGCCAAGATCCGCGACGGGACAGGTCGTACGAGCAGTACGTC.

The chain combines TRBV6-5 with TRBJ1-5, with a tentative D call TRBD1 (6 bases). Between the trimmed V and J ends, which lost 4 bases and 6 bases, there was a span of 7 bases. The CDR3 sequence is 12 residues long. Germline loops: CDR1 MNHEY, CDR2 SVGAGI. This CDR3 is CASSSGVQPQHF. The CDR3 DNA reads TGTGCCAGCAGTTCAGGGGTTCAGCCCCAGCATTTT.

V gene TRBV14 combines with J gene TRBJ2-6; a possible D gene is TRBD2 (6 bases). The CDR3 contains 15 residues. The germline V and J ends were trimmed by 4 bases and 3 bases, with 10 bases remaining between them. The germline CDR1 and CDR2 sequences are SGHDN and FVKESK. The DNA for the CDR3 is TGTGCCAGCAGCCTGGGACTTGGTGGGGCCAACGTCCTGACTTTC. As protein: CASSLGLGGANVLTF.

J is TRBJ1-1 and V is TRBV19; 8 bases are shared with TRBD1. The J segment lost 4 bases and the V segment lost 5 bases, leaving 6 bases of the junction unmatched. The germline CDR1 and CDR2 sequences are LNHDA and SQIVND (reference sequence). This CDR3 contains 14 residues. The CDR3 protein is CASSGQGRGTEAFF. The CDR3 DNA reads TGTGCCAGTAGTGGACAGGGAAGGGGCACTGAAGCTTTCTTT.

This sequence joins TRBV6-5 and TRBJ2-3; D could derive from TRBD1 or TRBD2 (5 bases each). Trimming shortened V by 0 bases and J by 8 bases, and 15 bases separated the two germline ends. The CDR3 is 15 residues long. Per germline, CDR1 MNHEY and CDR2 SVGAGI. The CDR3 DNA reads TGTGCCAGCAGTTACTCGAGGGCAGGGAGAGGTACGCAGTATTTT. Translating gives CASSYSRAGRGTQYF.

This chain joins TRBV11-1 and TRBJ1-2; D not resolved. CDR1 is SGHAT, CDR2 FQDESV, per germline (reference sequence). The CDR3 totals 13 residues. Trimming left V 1 base short and J 2 bases short, with 5 bases between. As DNA, the CDR3 is TGTGCCAGCAGCTTAGGAGGGAACTATGGCTACACCTTC. It yields the protein CASSLGGNYGYTF. The complete variable domain, with remaining parts taken from reference TRBV11-1 and TRBJ1-2, reads EAEVAQSPRYKITEKSQAVAFWCDPISGHATLYWYRQILGQGPELLVQFQDESVVDDSQLPKDRFSAERLKGVDSTLKIQPAELGDSAMYLCASSLGGNYGYTFGSGTRLTVV.

The CDR3 spells CASSQERNREGSPLHF. The CDR3 region has the DNA TGCGCCAGCAGCCAAGAACGGAACCGAGAGGGTTCACCCCTCCACTTT. V gene TRBV4-3 combines with J gene TRBJ1-6; unclear D gene. CDR3 length: 16 residues. V was shortened by 0 bases and J by 9 bases, with 15 bases between the two germline ends. The germline V gene encodes CDR1 LGHNA and CDR2 YSLEER.

The rearrangement joins TRBV28 to TRBJ1-2; 11 nucleotides align to TRBD1. J gave up 8 bases and V 3 bases, and 11 bases lay outside the gene matches. There are 16 residues in the CDR3. Germline V gene sequence: CDR1 MDHEN, CDR2 SYDVKM. As DNA, the CDR3 is TGTGCCAGCAGTTTTTCTCCCGGGACAGGGGGATACGGCTACACCTTC. Translating gives CASSFSPGTGGYGYTF.

The V gene is TRBV3-1 (or the pseudogene TRBV3-2), the J gene TRBJ1-2; possibly TRBD1 for D (5 bases). Germline values: CDR1 LGHDT, CDR2 YNNKEL (reference sequence). V shed 0 bases and J shed 6 bases, with 11 bases lying between them. The CDR3 loop spans 14 amino acids. The CDR3 spells CASSQEGVRDGYTF. The CDR3 DNA follows: TGTGCCAGCAGCCAAGAAGGGGTGAGGGATGGCTACACCTTC.

The V gene is TRBV19, the J gene TRBJ2-3, with D possibly matching TRBD1 (6 bases). Trimming took off 5 bases at V and 6 bases at J, with 21 bases between the two ends. Germline V gene data show CDR1 as LNHDA and CDR2 as SQIVND (reference sequence). The CDR3 has 16 amino acids. For the CDR3, the DNA is TGTGCCAGTAGTGCTAGTCCGTCCGCAGGGGCCGATACGCAGTATTTT. Protein sequence: CASSASPSAGADTQYF. Based on the CDR3 plus reference TRBV19 and TRBJ2-3, the full variable domain is DGGITQSPKYLFRKEGQNVTLSCEQNLNHDAMYWYRQDPGQGLRLIYYSQIVNDFQKGDIAEGYSVSREKKESFPLTVTSAQKNPTAFYLCASSASPSAGADTQYFGPGTRLTVL.